The clone carrying this TCR beta chain was picked up a small number of times. Antigen specificity is unknown. The data were obtained in a study of spatial heterogeneity in lung cancer. In the study overall: More than eight raw reads, on average, carried each unique TCR and UMI combination.

General study points: The appearance of ubiquitous expanded tumor TCRs in blood was greater at resection than follow-up.

Time point: sample taken at primary tumor resection. The donors were fewer than 80 patients with non-small cell lung cancer that was early-stage and untreated. The study tagged each TCR cDNA molecule with a unique molecular identifier. In TCRdb, the 5' RACE reads were re-called with MiXCR into one record per CDR3 protein. Of tens of thousands of distinct CDR3 sequences in the sample, about 7.7% were seen once. CDR1 MNHEY and CDR2 SVGEGT come from the germline V gene. The CDR3 is 15 residues long. V shed 2 bases, J shed 4 bases, and the junction held 7 bases outside the gene matches. Material: PBMCs, obtained at surgery. The V gene is TRBV6-2 or TRBV6-3, the J gene TRBJ2-7; 8 bases are shared with TRBD1. This receptor was obtained from a female donor with early-stage non-small cell lung cancer. DNA for the CDR3: TGTGCCAGCAGTTACCGGACAGGGAAGTCATACGAGCAGTACTTC. Translation gives CASSYRTGKSYEQYF.